The 25 T cell receptor beta chains given below trace back to one sample, sequenced in a study of blood T cell repertoires in COVID-19. Sequencing used immunoSEQ multiplex PCR; TCRdb keeps in-frame clones, though not all of them. Among about 220,000 clones listed, 82% were seen once. Source material: peripheral blood. Receptors were obtained from a woman of 80 years or more with acute or convalescent COVID-19.

V is TRBV7-8 and J is TRBJ2-7; 8 nucleotides agree with TRBD1. CDR1 is SGHVS and CDR2 is FQNEAQ in the germline V gene. The CDR3 spans 15 residues. V lost 2 bases, J lost 2 bases, and 5 bases stayed unmatched. CDR3 bases: TGTGCCAGCAGCTTAATCGGACAGGGCCCCTACGAGCAGTACTTC. It translates to CASSLIGQGPYEQYF. Complete variable domain (other parts from reference TRBV7-8 and TRBJ2-7): GAGVSQSPRYKVAKRGQDVALRCDPISGHVSLFWYQQALGQGPEFLTYFQNEAQLDKSGLPSDRFFAERPEGSVSTLKIQRTQQEDSAVYLCASSLIGQGPYEQYFGPGTRLTVT.

The chain employs TRBV27 and TRBJ1-1; possible D gene TRBD1, 5 bases. The CDR3 totals 15 residues. Germline values: CDR1 MNHEY, CDR2 SMNVEV (reference sequence). V lost 2 bases and J 0 bases, leaving 10 bases between the germline ends. CDR3: CASSLAAGLNTEAFF. The DNA for the CDR3 is TGTGCCAGCAGTTTAGCGGCAGGGCTGAACACTGAAGCTTTCTTT.

The chain couples TRBV12-3 or TRBV12-4 to TRBJ1-6; D is unclear. The CDR3 is made up of 13 amino acids. The ends were cut back, 1 base at V and 13 bases at J, with 11 bases in the middle. This CDR3 reads CASSLDLFSPLHF. The CDR3 DNA is TGTGCCAGCAGTTTAGATTTGTTTTCTCCCCTCCACTTT.

This clone has just one count. This chain uses TRBV14 with TRBJ1-6, with D perhaps matching TRBD1 (6 bases). Germline V gene sequence: CDR1 SGHDN, CDR2 FVKESK. The CDR3 runs 16 residues. V lost 4 bases and J lost 6, with 16 bases in between. The CDR3 loop reads CASSPQAGTPNSPLHF. For the CDR3, the DNA is TGTGCCAGCAGCCCCCAAGCGGGGACACCTAATTCACCCCTCCACTTT. Looking up the rest from reference TRBV14 and TRBJ1-6 gives the full variable domain: EAGVTQFPSHSVIEKGQTVTLRCDPISGHDNLYWYRRVMGKEIKFLLHFVKESKQDESGMPNNRFLAERTGGTYSTLKVQPAELEDSGVYFCASSPQAGTPNSPLHFGNGTRLTVT.

The chain uses TRBV5-1 and TRBJ2-7, with 10 bases fitting TRBD2. The CDR3 extends over 15 amino acids. Germline loops: CDR1 SGHRS, CDR2 YFSETQ. V lost 5 bases and J lost 0; bases outside the gene matches: 5. The DNA for the CDR3 is TGCGCCAGCAGTCAACTAGCGGGGAGCTCCTACGAGCAGTACTTC. Translating gives CASSQLAGSSYEQYF.

The rearrangement links TRBV6-5 to TRBJ2-1; D perhaps matches TRBD1 (6 bases). Trimming shortened V by 0 bases and J by 8 bases, and 17 bases separated the two germline ends. CDR3 size: 16 residues. From germline, CDR1 is MNHEY and CDR2 SVGAGI. The CDR3 region has the DNA TGTGCCAGCAGTTACTCGTCGGTGGGACAAAGGCATGAGCAGTTCTTC. Protein sequence: CASSYSSVGQRHEQFF.

About this clone itself: At one boundary the junction diverges from the germline segment, which might be a read error. The V and J genes are TRBV7-9 and TRBJ2-7, with a possible D match to TRBD2 (7 bases). The germline gives CDR1 SEHNR, CDR2 FQNEAQ (reference sequence). CDR3 length equals 17 residues. The CDR3, as DNA: TGTGCCAGCTGCTTAGCGACGGGCGGGGGCCCCGCCTACGAGCAGTACTTC. Amino acid sequence: CASCLATGGGPAYEQYF.

The CDR3 reads CASTLGGTGPSGNTIYF. The CDR3 nucleotides read TGTGCCAGCACCTTAGGAGGGACAGGGCCCTCTGGAAACACCATATATTTT. The rearrangement uses TRBV28 and TRBJ1-3, with 9 bases fitting TRBD1. Germline CDR1 MDHEN, CDR2 SYDVKM. The ends lost 7 bases at V and 0 bases at J; junction bases unmatched: 10. This CDR3 region has 17 residues.

V gene TRBV7-9 combines with J gene TRBJ2-7, with D possibly matching TRBD2 (6 bases). Germline CDR1 reads SEHNR; CDR2 reads FQNEAQ (reference sequence). CDR3 size: 15 residues. Trimming took off 6 bases at V and 0 bases at J, with 15 bases between the two ends. CDR3 residues: CASSRYSGGSYEQYF. The CDR3 DNA reads TGTGCCAGCAGTCGTTACTCCGGGGGCTCCTACGAGCAGTACTTC.

V usage is TRBV19 and J usage is TRBJ1-5, with D possibly being TRBD1 (6 bases). The V gene lost 7 bases and the J gene lost 5 bases, with 15 bases spanning the gap. CDR1 and CDR2 from the germline V gene are LNHDA and SQIVND (reference sequence). The CDR3 length is 14 residues. The CDR3 region is CASTQGQSYQPQHF. CDR3 in DNA: TGTGCCAGTACTCAGGGACAAAGCTATCAGCCCCAGCATTTT.

This clone was detected only a few times. This chain joins TRBV28 and TRBJ2-5, with D perhaps TRBD2 (5 bases). The CDR3 runs to 13 residues. Trimming took 5 bases from V and 4 from J, leaving 11 bases between them. CDR1 MDHEN and CDR2 SYDVKM come from the germline V gene. DNA for the CDR3: TGTGCCAGCAGTATAGCTAGCTCAGAGACCCAGTACTTC. It translates to CASSIASSETQYF.

The chain uses TRBV28 and TRBJ2-4; D unclear. The CDR3 covers 13 residues. V lost 1 base, J lost 5 bases, and 6 bases lay in between. Per germline, CDR1 MDHEN and CDR2 SYDVKM. CDR3 sequence reads: CASSLSGQNIQYF. CDR3 nucleotide sequence: TGTGCCAGCAGTTTATCTGGCCAAAACATTCAGTACTTC.

The sample holds one count of this clone. This chain joins TRBV5-6 and TRBJ1-2; 9 bases are shared with TRBD1. J lost 8 bases, V lost 4 bases, and 6 bases had no gene match. Germline lookup yields CDR1 SGHDT and CDR2 YYEEEE. The length of the CDR3 is 13 residues. This CDR3 reads CASSADRGKGYTF. CDR3 coding DNA: TGTGCCAGCAGCGCCGACAGGGGGAAAGGCTACACCTTC.

J is TRBJ2-2 and V is TRBV4-1; D might be TRBD1 (7 bases). V gave up 4 bases and J gave up 6 bases, with 18 bases separating them. This CDR3 has 16 amino acids. CDR1 and CDR2 from the germline V gene are MGHRA and YSYEKL. CDR3 amino acids: CASSPSLDRRAGELFF. CDR3 nucleotides: TGCGCCAGCAGCCCCTCCCTGGACAGGAGGGCCGGGGAGCTGTTTTTT.

The gene calls are TRBV29-1 and TRBJ1-1, with D uncertain. V lost 4 bases and J 10 bases, leaving 16 bases between the germline ends. Germline V gives CDR1 SQVTM, CDR2 ANQGSEA. The CDR3 is 12 residues long. CDR3 protein: CSVGRESGTAFF. CDR3 coding DNA: TGCAGCGTTGGAAGAGAGTCGGGTACAGCTTTCTTT.

This clone was counted at least ten times. The chain employs TRBV7-9 and TRBJ2-1, with 11 bases identical to TRBD1. The CDR3 length is 16 residues. Germline lookup yields CDR1 SEHNR and CDR2 FQNEAQ (reference sequence). Germline trimming cut 0 bases from V and 6 bases from J; bases unmatched to any gene: 4. The CDR3 DNA reads TGTGCCAGCAGCTTAGCTTTTGGGACAGGGGGCAATGAGCAGTTCTTC. Translation: CASSLAFGTGGNEQFF.

The chain uses TRBV7-8 and TRBJ1-3, with D tentatively TRBD1 (6 bases). The V end lost 4 bases, the J end lost 0 bases, and 10 bases lay between the germline ends. The CDR3 sequence is 15 residues long. CDR1 is SGHVS and CDR2 is FQNEAQ in the germline V gene. As DNA, the CDR3 is TGTGCCAGCAGCTCTGGACAGTCCTCTGGAAACACCATATATTTT. It is translated as CASSSGQSSGNTIYF.

The DNA for the CDR3 is TGTGCCATCAGTGAGTCTGGGCAGCTTTTTTCCTACGAGCAGTACTTC. This codes for CAISESGQLFSYEQYF. The gene calls are TRBV10-3 and TRBJ2-7; no clear D gene. Germline values: CDR1 ENHRY, CDR2 SYGVKD. The length of the CDR3 is 16 residues. The V gene lost 0 bases and the J gene lost 1 base, with 13 bases spanning the gap.

The rearrangement links TRBV7-8 to TRBJ2-2, with D tentatively TRBD2 (7 bases). Deletions cut 0 bases from V and 3 bases from J, with 11 bases between. Germline V lookup: CDR1 SGHVS, CDR2 FQNEAQ. This CDR3 comprises 16 residues. The CDR3 bases are TGTGCCAGCAGCTTAGCGGGGGGGCTCTACACCGGGGAGCTGTTTTTT. Protein sequence: CASSLAGGLYTGELFF. Drawing the rest from reference TRBV7-8 and TRBJ2-2, the complete variable domain is GAGVSQSPRYKVAKRGQDVALRCDPISGHVSLFWYQQALGQGPEFLTYFQNEAQLDKSGLPSDRFFAERPEGSVSTLKIQRTQQEDSAVYLCASSLAGGLYTGELFFGEGSRLTVL.

The chain has TRBV6-5 and TRBJ2-7, with 8 nucleotides matching TRBD2. After removal of 6 bases from V and 6 bases from J, the junction contained 4 bases not matched to a gene. The CDR3 consists of 12 residues. Germline values: CDR1 MNHEY, CDR2 SVGAGI. The chain's CDR3 is CASSPAGGEQYF. The DNA for the CDR3 is TGTGCCAGCAGCCCGGCGGGAGGCGAGCAGTACTTC.

The chain employs TRBV7-7 and TRBJ2-5; 14 bases align to TRBD2. V was clipped by 5 bases and J by 5 bases; unmatched bases: 7. Germline lookup yields CDR1 SSHAT and CDR2 FNYEAQ (reference sequence). The CDR3 is 16 amino acids. In nucleotides, the CDR3 is TGTGCCAGCAGCGCTATGACTAGCGGGGGGGCGGAGACCCAGTACTTC. Protein sequence: CASSAMTSGGAETQYF. The whole variable domain, filled in from reference TRBV7-7 and TRBJ2-5, reads GAGVSQSPRYKVTKRGQDVTLRCDPISSHATLYWYQQALGQGPEFLTYFNYEAQPDKSGLPSDRFSAERPEGSISTLTIQRTEQRDSAMYRCASSAMTSGGAETQYFGPGTRLLVL.

This clone was detected a few times. The chain joins TRBV6-5 to TRBJ1-2, with no clear D. CDR1 is MNHEY, CDR2 SVGAGI, per germline. CDR3 length: 13 residues. V was shortened by 7 bases and J by 5 bases, with 14 bases between the two germline ends. In DNA form, the CDR3 reads TGTGCCAGCACCCTCAGTTTTGAATATGGCTACACCTTC. Translated, it gives CASTLSFEYGYTF.

This CDR3 is CASSPRSGGAPFSTDTQYF. In DNA form, the CDR3 reads TGTGCCAGTAGTCCCCGCAGCGGGGGGGCCCCATTTAGCACAGATACGCAGTATTTT. The V call is TRBV19, the J call TRBJ2-3; the match to TRBD2 covers 10 bases. The V gene's germline CDR1 is LNHDA and CDR2 SQIVND (reference sequence). Unmatched junction bases numbered 14, after V lost 5 bases and J lost 0 bases. The CDR3 has 19 amino acids.

The V gene is TRBV4-3, the J gene TRBJ1-5; no definite D call. Germline CDR1 LGHNA, CDR2 YSLEER. The CDR3 extends over 16 amino acids. The ends were cut back, 1 base at V and 0 bases at J, with 10 bases in the middle. Here the CDR3 reads CASSQGHPYSNQPQHF. In DNA, the CDR3 is TGCGCCAGCAGCCAAGGACACCCGTATAGCAATCAGCCCCAGCATTTT.

The chain is built from TRBV6-1 and TRBJ2-7, with 8 positions matching TRBD1. Germline-derived CDR1 and CDR2 are MNHNS and SASEGT. This CDR3 region has 16 residues. Trimming at V came to 4 bases and at J to 2 bases, leaving 10 bases not matched to a gene. CDR3 sequence: CASSAMRGQGTYEQYF. CDR3 sequence (DNA): TGTGCCAGCAGTGCAATGAGAGGACAGGGAACCTACGAGCAGTACTTC.